The entry below gives a single T cell receptor (beta chain) sequence along with its context. This record comes from a study of blood T cell repertoires in COVID-19. Trimming left V 5 bases short and J 1 base short, with 14 bases between. CDR3 length: 15 amino acids. Per germline, CDR1 SEHNR and CDR2 FQNEAQ (reference sequence). TCRdb's copy holds only in-frame clones and misses some; the assay was immunoSEQ multiplex PCR. This table holds fewer than 350,000 clones, approximately 88% found once. The chain carries TRBV7-9 and TRBJ1-1; D might be TRBD1 (6 bases). This clonotype originated in a man aged 18 to 29 with active or convalescent COVID-19. Sequencing was carried out using peripheral blood. The DNA of the CDR3 is TGTGCCAGCAGCAATAGGGGGTACGGGAACACTGAAGCTTTCTTT. It codes for CASSNRGYGNTEAFF.